This TCR beta chain was found in a study of blood T cell repertoires in COVID-19 (dated by TCRdb to the early 2020s). Concerning the study at large: The collaborator samples originated in the United States, Italy and Spain and spanned the acute and convalescent phases of COVID-19. The material from the prospective study consisted of cDNA or gDNA derived from T cells, B-cell-depleted T cells, or PBMCs. Deeply sampled blood TCRbeta repertoires from subjects exposed to, actively infected with, or recovered from COVID-19 were included in the dataset. The repertoires were released in a freely available public database meant as a resource for research on the immune response to SARS-CoV-2. The samples were drawn from the first 160 participants of the ongoing ImmuneRACE study and from over 950 subjects provided by 6 global collaborators. The sample metadata nearly always contained a de-identified subject ID, COVID-19 status, age in years and sex. Where available, HLA class I and class II types were taken from metadata supplied by the sample provider and were not determined by assay-based typing. Results and caveats for the whole study, not just this receptor: The amount of clinical and demographic metadata varied by source and participant and was provided uncurated.

One collaborating source in Seattle enrolled patients while the patients were actively infected and followed the patients over time throughout the course of disease. The collaborating institutions used their own protocols to collect whole blood in K2EDTA tubes. For TCRbeta analysis, collaborator samples were shipped as frozen whole blood, as isolated PBMCs, or as DNA extracted from either sample type. V and J are trimmed by 4 bases and 5 bases, and the gene matches miss 5 bases of the junction. Spanning cysteine to phenylalanine, the CDR3 consists of 14 amino acids. Of all the DNA, just the CDR3 is kept, 42 bases in frame from base 1. For CDR1 and CDR2, the germline V gene lists SGHNT and YENEEA. Concerning this clone: Its target antigen remains unknown. Per-base qualities were not stored, and no clone one base away is much larger.

The immunoSEQ Assay, a bias-controlled multiplex PCR, was used to amplify TCRbeta CDR3 regions from genomic DNA. The authors' pipeline ran thus. Within the assay, amplification of reference gene primers was used to estimate how many nucleated cells each sample contained. To quantify the absolute abundance of each unique TCRbeta CDR3 rearrangement, sequence reads were collapsed and filtered. For each sample, productive Simpson clonality was calculated by taking the square root of Simpson's diversity index across productive rearrangements. TCRdb retrieved this table from immuneACCESS and kept in-frame rearrangements only. Not all clones are present; in checked studies, unresolved V genes account for under half, and no reason is known for the remainder. The V and J calls and clone size are taken from that table; D and trimming were inferred from the DNA. The sample contains 100,000 to 150,000 clones, over 75% of them found a single time. In total, the top ten clones hold about a sixth of the sample.

This receptor was obtained from a man aged 25-40 years with COVID-19, enrolled during active disease. The chain employs TRBV11-3 and TRBJ1-1, with TRBD1 identical over 9 junction bases. Sequenced sample: peripheral blood. In nucleotide form, the sequence is TGTGCCAGCAGCTCACAGGGGGCGCGGACTGAAGCTTTCTTT. This gives the protein CASSSQGARTEAFF.